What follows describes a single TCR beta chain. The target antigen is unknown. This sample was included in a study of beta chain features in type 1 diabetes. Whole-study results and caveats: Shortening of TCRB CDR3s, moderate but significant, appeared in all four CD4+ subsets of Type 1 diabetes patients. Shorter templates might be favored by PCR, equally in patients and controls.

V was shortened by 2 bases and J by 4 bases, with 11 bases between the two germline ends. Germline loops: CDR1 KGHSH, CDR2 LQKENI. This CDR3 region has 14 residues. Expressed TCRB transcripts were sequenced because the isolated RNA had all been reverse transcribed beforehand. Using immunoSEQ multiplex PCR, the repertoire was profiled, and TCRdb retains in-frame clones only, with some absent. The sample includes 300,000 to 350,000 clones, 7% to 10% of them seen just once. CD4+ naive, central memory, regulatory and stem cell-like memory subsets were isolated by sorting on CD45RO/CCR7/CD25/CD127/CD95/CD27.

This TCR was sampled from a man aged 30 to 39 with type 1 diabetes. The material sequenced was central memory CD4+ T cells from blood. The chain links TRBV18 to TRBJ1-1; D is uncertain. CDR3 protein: CASSPKDLPTEAFF. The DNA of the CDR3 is TGTGCCAGCTCACCAAAGGACCTTCCCACTGAAGCTTTCTTT.